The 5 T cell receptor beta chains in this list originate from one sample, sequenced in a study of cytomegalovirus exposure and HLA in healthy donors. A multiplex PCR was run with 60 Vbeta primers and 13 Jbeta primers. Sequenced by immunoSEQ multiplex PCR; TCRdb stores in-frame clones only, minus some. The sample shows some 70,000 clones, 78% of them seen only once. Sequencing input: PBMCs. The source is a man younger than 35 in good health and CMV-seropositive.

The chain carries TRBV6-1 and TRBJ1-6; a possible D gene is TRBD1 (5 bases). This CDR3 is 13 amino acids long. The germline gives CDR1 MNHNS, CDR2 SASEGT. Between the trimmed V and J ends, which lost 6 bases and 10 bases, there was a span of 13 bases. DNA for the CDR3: TGTGCCAGCAGGTCTCAGGGTGGCTCACCCCTCCACTTT. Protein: CASRSQGGSPLHF.

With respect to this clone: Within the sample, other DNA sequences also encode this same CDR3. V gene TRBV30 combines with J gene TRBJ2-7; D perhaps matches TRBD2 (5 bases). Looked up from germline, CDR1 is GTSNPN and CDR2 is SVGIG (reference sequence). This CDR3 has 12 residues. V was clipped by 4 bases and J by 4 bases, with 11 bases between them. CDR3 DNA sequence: TGTGCCTGGACCTCGGGCGGGTACGAGCAGTACTTC. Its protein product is CAWTSGGYEQYF.

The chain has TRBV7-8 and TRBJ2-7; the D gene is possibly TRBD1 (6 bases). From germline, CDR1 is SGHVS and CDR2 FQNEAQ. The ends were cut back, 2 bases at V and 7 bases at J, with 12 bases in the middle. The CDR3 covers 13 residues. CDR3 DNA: TGTGCCAGCAGCTTACAGGGGTCGGGGGAGCAGTACTTC. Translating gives CASSLQGSGEQYF.

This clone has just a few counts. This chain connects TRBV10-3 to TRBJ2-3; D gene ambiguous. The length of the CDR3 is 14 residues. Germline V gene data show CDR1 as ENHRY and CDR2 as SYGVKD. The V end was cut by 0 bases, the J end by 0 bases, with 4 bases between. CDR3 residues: CAISESGSTDTQYF. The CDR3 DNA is TGTGCCATCAGTGAGTCGGGCAGCACAGATACGCAGTATTTT.

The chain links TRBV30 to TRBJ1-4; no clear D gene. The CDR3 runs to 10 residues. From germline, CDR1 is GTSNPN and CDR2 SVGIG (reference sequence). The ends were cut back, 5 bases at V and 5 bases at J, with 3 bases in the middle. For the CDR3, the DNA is TGTGCCTGGCGGAATGAAAAACTGTTTTTT. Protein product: CAWRNEKLFF.